This T cell receptor beta chain was identified during a study of control samples from healthy donors and cancer patients. The table came from immunoSEQ multiplex PCR; TCRdb's copy has only in-frame clones and leaves some out. The data hold about 410,000 clones, with around 90% observed a single time. The CDR3 is 14 residues long. Germline V CDR1 and CDR2: MDHEN, SYDVKM. Trimming removed 3 bases from V and 1 base from J, with 10 bases in between. This clone was counted once. The V call is TRBV28, the J call TRBJ2-7, with D possibly matching TRBD2 (6 bases). This TCR came from a man in his forties with head and neck cancer. The sequencing sample was made of PBMCs. The DNA for the CDR3 is TGTGCCAGCAGTTTTCGGGGAGGATCCTACGAGCAGTACTTC. This sequence encodes CASSFRGGSYEQYF.